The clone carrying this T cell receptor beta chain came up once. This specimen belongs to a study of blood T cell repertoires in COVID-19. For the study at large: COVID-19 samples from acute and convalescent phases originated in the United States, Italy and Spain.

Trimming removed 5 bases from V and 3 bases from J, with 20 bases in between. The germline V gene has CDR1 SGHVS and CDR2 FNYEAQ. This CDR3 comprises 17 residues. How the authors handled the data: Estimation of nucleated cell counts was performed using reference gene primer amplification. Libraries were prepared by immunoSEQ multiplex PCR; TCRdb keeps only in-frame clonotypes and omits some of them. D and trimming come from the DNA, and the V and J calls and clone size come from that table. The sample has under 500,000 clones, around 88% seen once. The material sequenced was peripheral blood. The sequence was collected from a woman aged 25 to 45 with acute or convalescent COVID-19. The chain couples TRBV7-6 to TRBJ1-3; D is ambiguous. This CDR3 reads CASSQLPPRTVGNTIYF. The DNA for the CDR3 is TGTGCCAGCAGCCAATTACCCCCCCGAACAGTTGGAAACACCATATATTTT.